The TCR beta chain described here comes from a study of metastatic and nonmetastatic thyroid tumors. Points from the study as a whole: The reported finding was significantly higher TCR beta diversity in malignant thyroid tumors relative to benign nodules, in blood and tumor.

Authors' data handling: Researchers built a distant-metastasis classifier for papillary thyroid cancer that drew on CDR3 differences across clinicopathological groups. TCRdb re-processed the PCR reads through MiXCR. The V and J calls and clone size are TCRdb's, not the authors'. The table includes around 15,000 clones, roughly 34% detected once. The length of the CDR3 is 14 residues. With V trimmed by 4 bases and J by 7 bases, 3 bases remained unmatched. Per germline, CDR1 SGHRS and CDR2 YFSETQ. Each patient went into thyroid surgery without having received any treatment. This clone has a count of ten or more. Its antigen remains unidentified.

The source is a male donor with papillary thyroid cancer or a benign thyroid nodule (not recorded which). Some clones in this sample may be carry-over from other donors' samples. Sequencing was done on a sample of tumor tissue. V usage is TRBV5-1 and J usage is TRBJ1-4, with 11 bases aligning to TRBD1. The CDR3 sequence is CASSAGTGGEKLFF. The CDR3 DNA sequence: TGCGCCAGCAGCGCCGGGACAGGGGGTGAAAAACTGTTTTTT. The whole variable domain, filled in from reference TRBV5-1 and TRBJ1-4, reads KAGVTQTPRYLIKTRGQQVTLSCSPISGHRSVSWYQQTPGQGLQFLFEYFSETQRNKGNFPGRFSGRQFSNSRSEMNVSTLELGDSALYLCASSAGTGGEKLFFGSGTQLSVL.